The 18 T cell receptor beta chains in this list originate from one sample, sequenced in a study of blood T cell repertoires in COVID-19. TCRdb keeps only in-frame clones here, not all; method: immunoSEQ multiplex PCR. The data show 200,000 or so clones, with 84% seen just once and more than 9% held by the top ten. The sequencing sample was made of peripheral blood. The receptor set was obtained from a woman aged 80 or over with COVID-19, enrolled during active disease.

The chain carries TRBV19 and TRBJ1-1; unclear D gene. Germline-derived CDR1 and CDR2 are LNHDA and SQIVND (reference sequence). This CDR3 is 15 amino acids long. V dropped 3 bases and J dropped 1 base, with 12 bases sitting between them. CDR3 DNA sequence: TGTGCCAGTAGTATTATTCTCCGCGAGAACACTGAAGCTTTCTTT. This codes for CASSIILRENTEAFF.

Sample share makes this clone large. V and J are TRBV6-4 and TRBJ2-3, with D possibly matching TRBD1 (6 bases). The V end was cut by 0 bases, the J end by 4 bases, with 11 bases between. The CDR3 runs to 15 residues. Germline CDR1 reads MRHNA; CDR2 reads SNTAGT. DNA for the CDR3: TGTGCCAGCAGTGACTCACAGGGTGCCGCAGATACGCAGTATTTT. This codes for CASSDSQGAADTQYF.

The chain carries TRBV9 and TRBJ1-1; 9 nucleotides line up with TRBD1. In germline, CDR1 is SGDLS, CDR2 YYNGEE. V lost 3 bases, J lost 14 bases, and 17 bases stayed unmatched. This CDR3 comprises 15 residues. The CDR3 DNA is TGTGCCAGCAGCGCCCATATAACAGGGGGCCCTGAGGAGTTCTTT. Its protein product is CASSAHITGGPEEFF.

The CDR3 region has the DNA TGCGCCAGCAGCTTGGATCCACAGGGCACGCAACCATATAATTCACCCCTCCACTTT. It is translated as CASSLDPQGTQPYNSPLHF. The rearrangement joins TRBV5-1 to TRBJ1-6; perhaps TRBD1 as D (6 bases). The germline V gene encodes CDR1 SGHRS and CDR2 YFSETQ. Trimming took off 0 bases at V and 4 bases at J, with 20 bases between the two ends. This CDR3 is built from 19 residues.

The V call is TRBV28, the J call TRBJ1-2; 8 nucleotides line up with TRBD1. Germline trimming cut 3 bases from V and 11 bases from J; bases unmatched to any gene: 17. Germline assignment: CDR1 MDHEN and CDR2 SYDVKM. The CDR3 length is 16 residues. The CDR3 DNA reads TGTGCCAGCAGTTTGGCAGGGGGCGCAAGGGTAGGGGGTTACACCTTC. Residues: CASSLAGGARVGGYTF.

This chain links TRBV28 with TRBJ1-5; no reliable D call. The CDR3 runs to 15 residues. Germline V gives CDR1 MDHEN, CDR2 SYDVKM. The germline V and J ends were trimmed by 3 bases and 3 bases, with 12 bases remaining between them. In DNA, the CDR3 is TGTGCCAGCAGTTTTCCGGGTAGAAACAATCAGCCCCAGCATTTT. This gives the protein CASSFPGRNNQPQHF.

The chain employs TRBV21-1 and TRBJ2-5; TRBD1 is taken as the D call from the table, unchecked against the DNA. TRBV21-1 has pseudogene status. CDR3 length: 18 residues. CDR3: CASSIKGTPGTEGETQYF. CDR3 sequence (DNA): TGTGCCAGCAGCATAAAAGGAACCCCGGGGACAGAAGGGGAGACCCAGTACTTC.

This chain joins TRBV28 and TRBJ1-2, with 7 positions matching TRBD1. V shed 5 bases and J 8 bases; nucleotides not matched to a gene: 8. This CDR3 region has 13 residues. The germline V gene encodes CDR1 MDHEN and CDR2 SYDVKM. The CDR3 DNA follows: TGTGCCAGCAGTGAGGGGGCGTCTCGGGGCTACACCTTC. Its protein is CASSEGASRGYTF.

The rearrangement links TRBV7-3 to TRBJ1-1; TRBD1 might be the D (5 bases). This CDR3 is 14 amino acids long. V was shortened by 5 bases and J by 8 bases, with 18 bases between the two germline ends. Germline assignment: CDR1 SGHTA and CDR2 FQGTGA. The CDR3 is CASSPTGGRDEAFF. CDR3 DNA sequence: TGTGCCAGCAGCCCCACGGGAGGCAGGGACGAAGCTTTCTTT.

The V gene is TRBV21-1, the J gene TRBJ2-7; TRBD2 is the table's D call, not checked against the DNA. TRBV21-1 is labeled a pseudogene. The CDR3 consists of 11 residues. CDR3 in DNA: TGTGCCAGCAGCAGAGGAAGTAAGCAGTACTTC. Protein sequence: CASSRGSKQYF.

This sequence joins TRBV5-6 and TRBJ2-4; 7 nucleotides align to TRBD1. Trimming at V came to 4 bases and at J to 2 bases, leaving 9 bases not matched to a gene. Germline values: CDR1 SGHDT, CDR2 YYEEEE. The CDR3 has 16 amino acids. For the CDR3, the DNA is TGTGCCAGCAGCCCGGGACAGTTACGAACCAAAAACATTCAGTACTTC. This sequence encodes CASSPGQLRTKNIQYF.

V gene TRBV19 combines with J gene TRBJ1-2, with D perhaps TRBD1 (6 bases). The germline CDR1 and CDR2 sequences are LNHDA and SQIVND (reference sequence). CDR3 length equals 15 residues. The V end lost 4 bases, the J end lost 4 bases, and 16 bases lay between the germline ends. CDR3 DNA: TGTGCCAGTAGTAACGAAGCAGGGGCCGGCTATGGCTACACCTTC. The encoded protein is CASSNEAGAGYGYTF.

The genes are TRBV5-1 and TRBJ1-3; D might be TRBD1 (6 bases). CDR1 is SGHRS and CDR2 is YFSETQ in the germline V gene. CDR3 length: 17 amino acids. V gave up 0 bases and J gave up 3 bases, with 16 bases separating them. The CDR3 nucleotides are TGCGCCAGCAGCTTGGCCGGTACAGGGATCGGTGGAAACACCATATATTTT. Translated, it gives CASSLAGTGIGGNTIYF.

The DNA of the CDR3 is TGTGCCAGTAGTATACACGAGGGAAACACCATATATTTT. Protein: CASSIHEGNTIYF. This chain joins TRBV19 and TRBJ1-3; D call uncertain. Germline CDR1 is LNHDA and CDR2 is SQIVND (reference sequence). The CDR3 has 13 amino acids. The V end was cut by 2 bases, the J end by 4 bases, with 6 bases between.

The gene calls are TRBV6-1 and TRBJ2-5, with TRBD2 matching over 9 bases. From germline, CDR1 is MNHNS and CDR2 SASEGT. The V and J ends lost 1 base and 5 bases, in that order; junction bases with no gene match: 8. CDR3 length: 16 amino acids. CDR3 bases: TGTGCCAGCAGTGAAGAAGGGGGACTAGCCTGGGAGACCCAGTACTTC. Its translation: CASSEEGGLAWETQYF.

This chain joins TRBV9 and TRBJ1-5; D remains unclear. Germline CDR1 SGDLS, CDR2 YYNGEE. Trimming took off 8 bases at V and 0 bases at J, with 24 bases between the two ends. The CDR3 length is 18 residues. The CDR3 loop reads CASSFILADIYSNQPQHF. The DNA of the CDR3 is TGTGCCAGTTCATTCATTTTGGCAGATATTTATAGCAATCAGCCCCAGCATTTT.

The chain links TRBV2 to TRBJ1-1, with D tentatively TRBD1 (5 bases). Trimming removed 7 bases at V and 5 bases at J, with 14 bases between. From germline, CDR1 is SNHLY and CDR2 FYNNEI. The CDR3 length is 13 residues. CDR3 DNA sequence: TGTGCCAGCAAGGGGCCCACCGGGACTGAAGCTTTCTTT. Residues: CASKGPTGTEAFF. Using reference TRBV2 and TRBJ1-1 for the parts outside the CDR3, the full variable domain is EPEVTQTPSHQVTQMGQEVILRCVPISNHLYFYWYRQILGQKVEFLVSFYNNEISEKSEIFDDQFSVERPDGSNFTLKIRSTKLEDSAMYFCASKGPTGTEAFFGQGTRLTVV.

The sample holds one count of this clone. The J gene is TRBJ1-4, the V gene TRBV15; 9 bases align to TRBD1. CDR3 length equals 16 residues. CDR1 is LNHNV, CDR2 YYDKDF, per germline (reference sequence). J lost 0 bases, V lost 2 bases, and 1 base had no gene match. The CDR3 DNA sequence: TGTGCCACCAGCAGAAGACAGGGGGCAACTAATGAAAAACTGTTTTTT. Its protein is CATSRRQGATNEKLFF.